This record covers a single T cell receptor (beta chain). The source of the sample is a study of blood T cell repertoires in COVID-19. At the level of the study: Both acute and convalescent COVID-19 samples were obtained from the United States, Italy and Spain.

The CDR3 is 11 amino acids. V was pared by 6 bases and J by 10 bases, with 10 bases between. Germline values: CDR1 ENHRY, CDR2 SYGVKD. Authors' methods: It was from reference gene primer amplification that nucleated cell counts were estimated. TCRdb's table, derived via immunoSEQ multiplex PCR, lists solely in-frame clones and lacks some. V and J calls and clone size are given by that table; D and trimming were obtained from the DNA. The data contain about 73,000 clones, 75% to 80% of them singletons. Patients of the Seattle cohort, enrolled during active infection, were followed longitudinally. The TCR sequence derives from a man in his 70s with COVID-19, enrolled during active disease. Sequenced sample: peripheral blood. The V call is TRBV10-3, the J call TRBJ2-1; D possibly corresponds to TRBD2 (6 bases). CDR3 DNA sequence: TGTGCCATCAGGGAGCGGGTAGAGCAGTTCTTC. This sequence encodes CAIRERVEQFF.